This T cell receptor beta chain is from a study of blood T cell repertoires in COVID-19. Study summary: Some COVID-19 samples were acute and others convalescent; all came from the United States, Italy and Spain.

Generated by immunoSEQ multiplex PCR, the TCRdb table keeps only in-frame clones and is missing some. The sample lists around 700,000 clones; about 90% were seen once. Per germline, CDR1 SGHAT and CDR2 FQNNGV. J lost 7 bases, V lost 4 bases, and 16 bases had no gene match. The CDR3 runs to 19 residues. This sequence was found in a woman younger than 30 with acute or convalescent COVID-19. The gene calls are TRBV11-2 and TRBJ1-4, with 12 bases identical to TRBD1. Sequenced input: peripheral blood. CDR3 DNA sequence: TGTGCCAGCAGCTACACCTCCTCCGGGACAGGGGGCGATCTTGAAAAACTGTTTTTT. As protein: CASSYTSSGTGGDLEKLFF.